Presented here are 27 T cell receptor beta chains from one specimen sequenced in a study of cytomegalovirus exposure and HLA in healthy donors (TCRdb year 2017). Libraries were built with the immunoSEQ multiplex PCR assay. For the multiplex PCR, a mixture combining 60 forward primers for TCR Vbeta segments and 13 reverse primers for TCR Jbeta segments was used. TCRdb's version of the immuneACCESS table is confined to in-frame rearrangements and falls short of the full clone set. An unresolved V gene accounts for under half of the shortfall where checked; the remainder is of unknown origin. The table for this sample lists about 190,000 clones; around 87% of them were counted only once. The ten top clones hold about 1.2% of the sample. The specimen sequenced was PBMCs. The receptors were sampled from a man under 40 in good health and CMV-seronegative.

The chain carries TRBV25-1 and TRBJ1-3; TRBD1 matches at 9 bases. V lost 1 base, J lost 0 bases, and 7 bases stayed unmatched. Germline V gene lookup returns CDR1 MGHDK and CDR2 SYGVNS. The CDR3 runs to 18 residues. The CDR3 reads CASSESYGQGSSGNTIYF. The DNA for the CDR3 is TGTGCCAGCAGTGAATCCTATGGACAGGGGAGCTCTGGAAACACCATATATTTT. Variable domain in full (rest from reference TRBV25-1 and TRBJ1-3): EADIYQTPRYLVIGTGKKITLECSQTMGHDKMYWYQQDPGMELHLIHYSYGVNSTEKGDLSSESTVSRIRTEHFPLTLESARPSHTSQYLCASSESYGQGSSGNTIYFGEGSWLTVV.

This clone appeared a single time. The genes are TRBV27 and TRBJ2-3; tentative D call: TRBD1 (6 bases). In germline, CDR1 is MNHEY, CDR2 SMNVEV (reference sequence). The CDR3 is made up of 15 amino acids. The V end was cut by 5 bases, the J end by 4 bases, with 16 bases between. This CDR3 is CASSAAAAGADTQYF. CDR3 bases: TGTGCCAGCAGTGCCGCGGCGGCAGGGGCAGATACGCAGTATTTT.

The chain joins TRBV27 to TRBJ2-7; TRBD2 matches 9 bases. The V gene's germline CDR1 is MNHEY and CDR2 SMNVEV (reference sequence). The junction had 5 bases not matched to a gene; V was cut back by 5 bases and J by 0 bases. CDR3 size: 15 residues. CDR3 bases: TGTGCCAGCAGTACCCGACTAGCGGCCTCCTACGAGCAGTACTTC. Translated: CASSTRLAASYEQYF.

The chain uses TRBV7-9 and TRBJ1-2; D unresolved. Trimming took off 5 bases at V and 4 bases at J, with 11 bases between the two ends. There are 13 residues in the CDR3. The germline V gene has CDR1 SEHNR and CDR2 FQNEAQ (reference sequence). The CDR3 DNA reads TGTGCCAGCAGCAAAGAAGCCCTCTATGGCTACACCTTC. This gives the protein CASSKEALYGYTF.

This clone was detected only once. The V and J genes are TRBV2 and TRBJ2-1; TRBD2 agrees at 14 bases. This CDR3 region has 15 residues. The V gene end was trimmed by 8 bases and the J gene end by 6 bases; junction bases not matched to a gene: 6. The V gene's germline CDR1 is SNHLY and CDR2 FYNNEI. The CDR3 reads CASERLAGGANEQFF. For the CDR3, the DNA is TGTGCCAGCGAAAGACTAGCGGGAGGGGCCAATGAGCAGTTCTTC. The full variable domain, rest sourced from reference TRBV2 and TRBJ2-1, is EPEVTQTPSHQVTQMGQEVILRCVPISNHLYFYWYRQILGQKVEFLVSFYNNEISEKSEIFDDQFSVERPDGSNFTLKIRSTKLEDSAMYFCASERLAGGANEQFFGPGTRLTVL.

The chain combines TRBV6-5 with TRBJ1-6; D is unresolved. V lost 4 bases and J lost 11, with 21 bases in between. Germline V gene data show CDR1 as MNHEY and CDR2 as SVGAGI. CDR3 size: 16 residues. The CDR3, as DNA: TGTGCCAGCAGTTCTTCCGGTTTCGGAGGGAATCCACCCCTCCACTTT. It codes for CASSSSGFGGNPPLHF.

This clone was detected once. This rearrangement joins TRBV5-1 to TRBJ2-3, with D tentatively TRBD1 (6 bases). Germline V lookup: CDR1 SGHRS, CDR2 YFSETQ. Trimming stripped 3 bases from V and 1 base from J, with 9 bases between. The CDR3 sequence is 14 residues long. The CDR3: CASSSHRGTDTQYF. CDR3 DNA sequence: TGCGCCAGCAGCTCGCACAGGGGCACAGATACGCAGTATTTT. Full variable domain (rest looked up from reference TRBV5-1 and TRBJ2-3): KAGVTQTPRYLIKTRGQQVTLSCSPISGHRSVSWYQQTPGQGLQFLFEYFSETQRNKGNFPGRFSGRQFSNSRSEMNVSTLELGDSALYLCASSSHRGTDTQYFGPGTRLTVL.

The V call is TRBV29-1, the J call TRBJ2-7; D perhaps matches TRBD1 (5 bases). Germline loops: CDR1 SQVTM, CDR2 ANQGSEA. Trimming took off 6 bases at V and 3 bases at J, with 18 bases between the two ends. The CDR3 is made up of 14 amino acids. As DNA, the CDR3 is TGCAGCGTAGCAGGGCAATCCGGTTTCTACGAGCAGTACTTC. This gives the protein CSVAGQSGFYEQYF.

This sequence joins TRBV10-3 and TRBJ2-1; 11 nucleotides match TRBD2. The CDR3 is made up of 14 amino acids. Germline V gene data show CDR1 as ENHRY and CDR2 as SYGVKD. V shed 7 bases and J 4 bases; nucleotides not matched to a gene: 3. The CDR3 DNA sequence: TGTGCCATCATGGTAGCGGGAGGGTACAATGAGCAGTTCTTC. Its protein product is CAIMVAGGYNEQFF.

The V call is TRBV18, the J call TRBJ2-1; 9 bases are a match to TRBD2. The CDR3 totals 16 residues. V was pared by 2 bases and J by 6 bases, with 8 bases of the junction left unmatched. Germline V CDR1 and CDR2: KGHSH, LQKENI. CDR3 sequence: CASSPRLAGASNEQFF. The CDR3 nucleotides are TGTGCCAGCTCACCAAGATTAGCGGGAGCAAGCAATGAGCAGTTCTTC.

This clone occurred once. The rearrangement uses TRBV7-9 and TRBJ2-1, with 11 bases identical to TRBD2. Germline V gene sequence: CDR1 SEHNR, CDR2 FQNEAQ (reference sequence). The V gene end was trimmed by 6 bases and the J gene end by 8 bases; junction bases not matched to a gene: 6. The CDR3 totals 14 residues. CDR3 DNA sequence: TGTGCCAGCAGGTTTAGCGGGGGGGCCGATGAGCAGTTCTTC. Protein sequence: CASRFSGGADEQFF.

V gene TRBV27 combines with J gene TRBJ1-5; D remains ambiguous. CDR1 is MNHEY, CDR2 SMNVEV, per germline (reference sequence). The CDR3 spans 13 residues. V lost 6 bases and J lost 8, with 14 bases in between. This CDR3 is CASRSSENKPQHF. CDR3 DNA: TGTGCCAGCAGAAGCAGCGAAAACAAGCCCCAGCATTTT.

This chain joins TRBV5-6 and TRBJ2-7; 11 bases match TRBD2. CDR3 length equals 15 residues. Per germline, CDR1 SGHDT and CDR2 YYEEEE. The V gene end was trimmed by 3 bases and the J gene end by 5 bases; junction bases not matched to a gene: 7. Written as DNA, the CDR3 is TGTGCCAGCAGCTCACTTAGCGGGGGGGGCCACGAGCAGTACTTC. Its translation is CASSSLSGGGHEQYF.

This chain joins TRBV6-5 and TRBJ2-1, with TRBD2 as a possible D gene (6 bases). Trimming cost V 6 bases and J 5 bases, with 11 bases left between them. The CDR3 runs 13 residues. From germline, CDR1 is MNHEY and CDR2 SVGAGI. The CDR3 coding sequence is TGTGCCAGCAGAATGGGACTCCACAATGAGCAGTTCTTC. It yields the protein CASRMGLHNEQFF.

The chain uses TRBV4-2 and TRBJ2-7, with D maybe TRBD2 (7 bases). Germline CDR1 LGHNA, CDR2 YNFKEQ. V lost 1 base to trimming and J lost 4 bases, with 17 bases between them. The CDR3 consists of 16 residues. The CDR3 sequence: CASSQGAAGAKYEQYF. The CDR3 nucleotides read TGTGCCAGCAGCCAAGGCGCCGCGGGGGCCAAATACGAGCAGTACTTC.

The chain joins TRBV2 to TRBJ1-1; 7 bases align to TRBD1. The V segment lost 6 bases and the J segment 4 bases; nucleotides outside the gene matches: 11. This CDR3 region has 15 residues. Germline loops: CDR1 SNHLY, CDR2 FYNNEI. The CDR3 here is CASRETGRLSTEAFF. The CDR3 DNA reads as TGTGCCAGCAGAGAGACAGGGCGGTTGAGCACTGAAGCTTTCTTT.

This chain's CDR3 is CASSLLVGQGIGYTF. Here the CDR3 DNA reads TGTGCCAGCAGCTTATTAGTGGGACAGGGGATCGGCTACACCTTC. This chain links TRBV7-9 with TRBJ1-2; 10 nucleotides line up with TRBD1. J lost 8 bases, V lost 2 bases, and 8 bases had no gene match. Germline V gives CDR1 SEHNR, CDR2 FQNEAQ (reference sequence). The CDR3 has 15 residues.

The chain is built from TRBV7-6 and TRBJ2-2, with a tentative D call TRBD1 (6 bases). Looked up from germline, CDR1 is SGHVS and CDR2 is FNYEAQ. This CDR3 region has 15 residues. V was shortened by 5 bases and J by 7 bases, with 17 bases between the two germline ends. DNA of the CDR3: TGTGCCAGCAGCCCGGGGACAACGATGATCGGGGAGCTGTTTTTT. Encoded protein: CASSPGTTMIGELFF.

This chain joins TRBV18 and TRBJ2-3; a weak D match, TRBD2 (6 bases). The CDR3 is 17 residues long. The germline V gene encodes CDR1 KGHSH and CDR2 LQKENI. V gave up 6 bases and J gave up 2 bases, with 21 bases separating them. CDR3 residues: CASSLRRVRGDTDTQYF. DNA for the CDR3: TGTGCCAGCTCGCTGCGGAGGGTTAGAGGAGACACAGATACGCAGTATTTT.

This chain connects TRBV11-2 to TRBJ1-2; 8 bases fit TRBD1. The CDR3 is 14 amino acids. Germline V gives CDR1 SGHAT, CDR2 FQNNGV. Losses at the gene ends were 1 base for V and 5 bases for J; bases not matched to a gene: 3. CDR3 coding DNA: TGTGCCAGCAGCTTAGCGGGACAGGCTTATGGCTACACCTTC. It is translated as CASSLAGQAYGYTF.

This clone turned up a few times. CDR3 loop: CASSQAQGRTGELFF. In DNA, the CDR3 is TGTGCCAGCAGCCAAGCACAGGGGCGCACCGGGGAGCTGTTTTTT. The J gene is TRBJ2-2, the V gene TRBV14, with TRBD1 matching over 7 bases. CDR3 length: 15 residues. Trimming at V came to 1 base and at J to 4 bases, leaving 3 bases not matched to a gene. The germline CDR1 and CDR2 sequences are SGHDN and FVKESK.

This clone is a singleton in its sample. V is TRBV19 and J is TRBJ2-3, with D perhaps matching TRBD1 (5 bases). Per germline, CDR1 LNHDA and CDR2 SQIVND (reference sequence). This CDR3 is built from 14 residues. The V gene lost 5 bases and the J gene lost 8 bases, with 17 bases spanning the gap. The CDR3 reads CASSLMTASGTQYF. The DNA for the CDR3 is TGTGCCAGTAGTCTCATGACAGCCTCCGGTACGCAGTATTTT.

In DNA, the CDR3 is TGTGCCAGCAGCTTAGCCGGCTTCCGGGACTACGAATCCTACAATGAGCAGTTCTTC. Its protein is CASSLAGFRDYESYNEQFF. V and J are TRBV7-2 and TRBJ2-1, with TRBD2 matching 7 bases. There are 19 residues in the CDR3. Germline-derived CDR1 and CDR2 are SGHTA and FQGNSA. V lost 0 bases and J lost 1; bases outside the gene matches: 12.

This chain links TRBV5-1 with TRBJ2-7; 12 nucleotides line up with TRBD1. Losses at the gene ends were 7 bases for V and 2 bases for J; bases not matched to a gene: 7. The CDR3 has 15 residues. Germline V gene lookup returns CDR1 SGHRS and CDR2 YFSETQ. The CDR3, as DNA: TGCGCCAGCTACTCCGGGACAGGGGGCACCTACGAGCAGTACTTC. The encoded protein is CASYSGTGGTYEQYF.

The chain is built from TRBV5-8 and TRBJ2-3; possibly TRBD2 for D (6 bases). This CDR3 has 18 amino acids. V lost 6 bases and J lost 4, with 27 bases in between. Germline CDR1 and CDR2: SGHTS and YDEGEE. CDR3 protein: CASTNRDFQTPPADTQYF. In nucleotides, the CDR3 is TGTGCCAGCACGAACCGGGACTTCCAAACCCCGCCCGCAGATACGCAGTATTTT. The whole variable domain, filled in from reference TRBV5-8 and TRBJ2-3, reads EAGVTQSPTHLIKTRGQQATLRCSPISGHTSVYWYQQALGLGLQFLLWYDEGEERNRGNFPPRFSGRQFPNYSSELNVNALELEDSALYLCASTNRDFQTPPADTQYFGPGTRLTVL.

The rearrangement uses TRBV6-6 and TRBJ1-5; D unclear. Germline-derived CDR1 and CDR2 are MNHNY and SVGAGI (reference sequence). This CDR3 is 12 amino acids long. Trimming pared 2 bases from V and 6 bases from J, leaving 5 bases between. CDR3 in amino acids: CASSYRSQPQHF. In DNA form, the CDR3 reads TGTGCCAGCAGTTACCGGTCTCAGCCCCAGCATTTT.

The chain employs TRBV30 and TRBJ1-2; D might be TRBD1 (6 bases). CDR3 length equals 13 residues. V lost 4 bases, J lost 2 bases, and 11 bases lay in between. Germline assignment: CDR1 GTSNPN and CDR2 SVGIG (reference sequence). This CDR3 is CAWTNQGNYGYTF. The CDR3 DNA reads as TGTGCCTGGACTAATCAGGGGAACTATGGCTACACCTTC.